Below are 30 T cell receptor gamma chains sequenced from a single sample in a study of gamma delta lymphoproliferative disorders and STAT genes. The receptor sequences were amplified from genomic DNA of peripheral blood mononuclear cells. TCRdb re-called clones from the multiplex PCR reads via CATT. The data show around 2,300 gamma-chain clones, with around 12% seen just once and 83% held by the top ten. The sample comprised blood. The receptors originated from a human donor with gamma-delta T-cell large granular lymphocyte leukemia.

This clone appeared many times. This rearrangement joins TRGV4 to TRGJ1 or TRGJ2. TCRdb supplies no J gene; here it was assigned by aligning the nucleotide sequence to germline. The V gene's germline CDR1 is EGSTGY and CDR2 YDSYTSSV. This CDR3 is 13 amino acids long. J gave up 9 bases and V 0 bases, and 8 bases lay outside the gene matches. The CDR3 loop reads CATWDGPLGKKLF. As DNA, the CDR3 is TGTGCCACCTGGGATGGGCCGTTAGGTAAGAAACTCTTT.

This clone was recorded a few times. This may be a read error: a much more frequent sequence differs by one nucleotide. Other DNA sequences in this specimen translate into the identical CDR3. V usage is TRGV3 and J usage is TRGJ1 or TRGJ2. The J gene, left out of TCRdb, was set here by checking the DNA against germline. The CDR3 extends over 12 amino acids. The V and J ends lost 0 bases and 10 bases, in that order; junction bases with no gene match: 6. The V gene's germline CDR1 is VTNTFY and CDR2 YDVSTARD (reference sequence). The CDR3 region is CATWDRIEKKLF. The CDR3 DNA follows: TGTGCCACCTGGGACAGGATAGAAAAGAAACTCTTT.

The rearrangement uses TRGV4 and TRGJ1 or TRGJ2. TCRdb lists no J gene, so it was determined here by aligning the DNA to germline. Germline CDR1 and CDR2: EGSTGY and YDSYTSSV. V shed 0 bases and J 3 bases; nucleotides not matched to a gene: 11. CDR3 length: 16 residues. CDR3 loop: CATWDGLRLSYYKKLF. CDR3 in DNA: TGTGCCACCTGGGATGGGCTTCGTCTCAGTTATTATAAGAAACTCTTT.

This clone is labeled as medium-sized. The chain has TRGV10 and TRGJP1. As TCRdb names no J gene, one was assigned here on the basis of a DNA match to germline. TRGV10 belongs to the ORF category, with a function that is uncertain. The CDR3 length is 16 residues. Trimming took 8 bases from V and 8 from J; bases not matched to a gene: 18. The chain's CDR3 is CAAWDYLRLRGWFKIF. In DNA form, the CDR3 reads TGTGCTGCGTGGGATTATCTCAGGTTAAGGGGTTGGTTCAAGATATTT.

This clone was detected only a few times. A read error is possible here, since a much larger clone lies one base away. The same CDR3 is also encoded by other DNA sequences in this sample. This chain links TRGV10 with TRGJP1. No J gene was available from TCRdb, and it was assigned here by a germline match of the DNA. TRGV10 is an ORF, with its function uncertain. The J segment lost 8 bases and the V segment lost 8 bases, leaving 9 bases of the junction unmatched. CDR3 length equals 13 residues. CDR3 DNA sequence: TGTGCTGCGTGGGACCCCCCAGGTTGGTTCAAGATATTT. Amino acid sequence: CAAWDPPGWFKIF.

This clone is labeled medium-sized. The chain links TRGV2 to TRGJP. Here the J gene was assigned by germline matching of the DNA, as TCRdb has none. This CDR3 has 15 residues. With V trimmed by 2 bases and J by 7 bases, 2 bases remained unmatched. CDR1 is EGSNGY, CDR2 YDSYNSKV, per germline. CDR3 region: CATWDAELGKKIKVF. For the CDR3, the DNA is TGTGCCACCTGGGACGCGGAGTTGGGCAAAAAAATCAAGGTATTT.

This clone was detected ten times or more. V gene TRGV8 combines with J gene TRGJ1 or TRGJ2. Since TCRdb gives no J gene, matching the DNA to germline was used here to assign it. V trimming: 6 bases; J trimming: 2 bases; junction bases outside the gene matches: 19. CDR3 length equals 17 residues. Germline V gene lookup returns CDR1 VENAVY and CDR2 YDSYNSRV. CDR3 nucleotides: TGTGCCACCTGGAAGGATCGTTCTCGGGAGTATTATTATAAGAAACTCTTT. It yields the protein CATWKDRSREYYYKKLF.

In this sample, this clone is medium-sized. The DNA is left out, because the CDR3 cannot be placed on it with certainty; the CDR3 is given as TCRdb lists it. The V gene is listed as TRGV11; no J gene was called. TRGV11 is an ORF for which the function is uncertain. The length of the CDR3 is 17 amino acids, counting both ends. CDR3 residues: CTTVPAGLAQNYYKKLF.

By share, this clone counts as medium-sized. The chain is built from TRGV2 and TRGJ1 or TRGJ2. The J gene, not given by TCRdb, was assigned here from a germline match of the nucleotide sequence. V was clipped by 0 bases and J by 3 bases; unmatched bases: 11. Germline lookup yields CDR1 EGSNGY and CDR2 YDSYNSKV. The length of the CDR3 is 16 residues. Here the CDR3 DNA reads TGTGCCACCTGGGACGGGCACCCGCTTACTTATTATAAGAAACTCTTT. Translation gives CATWDGHPLTYYKKLF.

This clone is medium-sized (0.01 to 0.1%) in the sample. This chain connects TRGV10 to TRGJ1 or TRGJ2. TCRdb gives no J gene; it was assigned here by matching the DNA to germline. TRGV10 is filed as an ORF, its function uncertain. The junction had 5 bases not matched to a gene; V was cut back by 8 bases and J by 6 bases. This CDR3 contains 11 residues. The CDR3 DNA sequence: TGTGCTGCGTGGGACAGTTATAAGAAACTCTTT. It encodes CAAWDSYKKLF.

This clone was recorded many times. The chain links TRGV8 to TRGJ1 or TRGJ2. The J gene was missing in TCRdb and was found by matching the end of the DNA to germline. V trimming: 0 bases; J trimming: 1 base; junction bases outside the gene matches: 6. The V gene's germline CDR1 is VENAVY and CDR2 YDSYNSRV. The CDR3 totals 15 residues. CDR3 DNA sequence: TGTGCCACCTGGGATAGGCTCCAAAATTATTATAAGAAACTCTTT. It specifies CATWDRLQNYYKKLF.

This clone appeared many times. The genes are TRGV10 and TRGJ1 or TRGJ2. No J segment appears in TCRdb, so it was assigned here by matching the sequence to germline. Being an ORF, TRGV10 has a function that is uncertain. J lost 3 bases, V lost 8 bases, and 14 bases had no gene match. This CDR3 is built from 15 residues. The CDR3 coding sequence is TGTGCTGCGTGGGATTATATTCCCCTTTATTATAAGAAACTCTTT. Translation gives CAAWDYIPLYYKKLF.

This clone showed up just a few times. The gene calls are TRGV9 and TRGJ1 or TRGJ2. No J gene was available from TCRdb, and it was assigned here by a germline match of the DNA. V was clipped by 5 bases and J by 11 bases; unmatched bases: 3. This CDR3 is 9 amino acids long. CDR1 and CDR2 (germline): GITISATS, ISYDGTV (reference sequence). The CDR3 DNA sequence: TGTGCCTTGTGGGGGGAGAAACTCTTT. As protein: CALWGEKLF.

This clone was detected many times. Mismatch with germline at one junction end may stem from a read error. The J gene is TRGJ1 or TRGJ2, the V gene TRGV2. The J gene, absent from TCRdb, was called here by matching the DNA to germline. The CDR3 is 11 amino acids. CDR1 is EGSNGY, CDR2 YDSYNSKV, per germline. Written as DNA, the CDR3 is TGTGCCATCCTAATTATTTATCAGAAACTCTTT. Its protein product is CAILIIYQKLF.

A few counts support this clone. Just one base apart from a much larger clone, this may be a read error. The chain joins TRGV3 to TRGJ1 or TRGJ2. As TCRdb names no J gene, one was assigned here on the basis of a DNA match to germline. In germline, CDR1 is VTNTFY, CDR2 YDVSTARD (reference sequence). The CDR3 consists of 13 residues. V was clipped by 5 bases and J by 7 bases; unmatched bases: 11. The CDR3 reads CATWVRWSYKKLF. The CDR3 coding sequence is TGTGCCACCTGGGTTAGGTGGAGCTATAAGAAACTCTTT.

This clone has just a few counts. The protein recorded in TCRdb matches a much larger clone and deviates from this DNA's translation at residue 6, suggesting a read error; the protein here is obtained by translating the DNA. The chain uses TRGV9 and TRGJ1 or TRGJ2. No J gene is reported in TCRdb; it was inferred here by comparing the DNA with germline. Germline V gives CDR1 GITISATS, CDR2 ISYDGTV (reference sequence). Trimming at V came to 9 bases and at J to 12 bases, leaving 8 bases not matched to a gene. This CDR3 has 9 amino acids. Written as DNA, the CDR3 is TGTGCCTTGGAGAGGTGGAAACTCTTT. Amino acids: CALERWKLF.

J is TRGJP2 and V is TRGV4. Matching the DNA to germline supplied the J gene, which TCRdb does not give. Germline trimming cut 9 bases from V and 7 bases from J; bases unmatched to any gene: 8. The V gene's germline CDR1 is EGSTGY and CDR2 YDSYTSSV. The CDR3 covers 12 residues. CDR3 nucleotide sequence: TGTGCCACCCCGTTAACTGATTGGATCAAGACGTTT. It yields the protein CATPLTDWIKTF.

The sample holds many counts of this clone. The chain combines TRGV9 with TRGJP2. The J gene is absent in TCRdb and was assigned here via DNA matching to germline. CDR1 is GITISATS and CDR2 is ISYDGTV in the germline V gene (reference sequence). The V segment lost 1 base and the J segment 6 bases; nucleotides outside the gene matches: 11. CDR3 length: 16 amino acids. CDR3 DNA sequence: TGTGCCTTGTGGGAGGTTACCTCTGACGGTGATTGGATCAAGACGTTT. Residues: CALWEVTSDGDWIKTF.

The sample holds many counts of this clone. The chain couples TRGV2 to TRGJ1 or TRGJ2. Matching the DNA to germline supplied the J gene, which TCRdb does not give. Germline V CDR1 and CDR2: EGSNGY, YDSYNSKV. The CDR3 totals 12 residues. V gave up 0 bases and J gave up 8 bases; unmatched junction bases: 4. The CDR3: CATWDGANKKLF. In DNA form, the CDR3 reads TGTGCCACCTGGGACGGGGCAAATAAGAAACTCTTT.

This clone counts as medium-sized (0.01 to 0.1%). V gene TRGV11 combines with J gene TRGJ1 or TRGJ2. Here the J gene was assigned by germline matching of the DNA, as TCRdb has none. TRGV11 is known as an ORF, though its function is uncertain. The CDR3 runs to 13 residues. The V segment lost 4 bases and the J segment 5 bases; nucleotides outside the gene matches: 5. Here the CDR3 DNA reads TGTGCCTGCTGGATTAGTCCCCATTATAAGAAACTCTTT. It is translated as CACWISPHYKKLF.

This clone was seen repeatedly, ten times or more. The V and J genes are TRGV9 and TRGJ1 or TRGJ2. The J gene is not listed in TCRdb, so it was assigned here from a DNA match to germline. V shed 3 bases, J shed 8 bases, and the junction held 4 bases outside the gene matches. Germline CDR1 is GITISATS and CDR2 is ISYDGTV (reference sequence). The CDR3 has 11 amino acids. The CDR3 region has the DNA TGTGCCTTGTGGGAGCTTAATAAGAAACTCTTT. As protein: CALWELNKKLF.

This chain uses TRGV2 with TRGJ1 or TRGJ2. TCRdb leaves out the J gene; it was filled in here by matching the DNA to germline. Trimming removed 0 bases from V and 6 bases from J; junction bases left unmatched: 8. CDR3 length: 14 amino acids. Germline lookup yields CDR1 EGSNGY and CDR2 YDSYNSKV. The CDR3 here is CATWDGPFGYKKLF. CDR3 coding DNA: TGTGCCACCTGGGACGGGCCCTTCGGTTATAAGAAACTCTTT.

Concerning this clone: A much larger clone is a single base away; this may be a read error. The DNA is omitted, as the CDR3 cannot be located on it reliably, and the CDR3 follows TCRdb's listing. The V gene is TRGV11; the J gene was not called. TRGV11 is an ORF, and what it does is uncertain. The CDR3 is 15 amino acids in total, end residues counted. The CDR3 loop reads CTTVPAGLGTHEKLF.

Note on this clone: The protein given by TCRdb reflects a much larger clone and differs at residue 9 from this DNA's translation, likely from a read error; the protein shown is the DNA's translation. J is TRGJP1 and V is TRGV11. Germline matching of the DNA provided the J gene here, since TCRdb leaves it blank. TRGV11 is noted as an ORF with a role that remains uncertain. The J segment lost 9 bases and the V segment lost 2 bases, leaving 9 bases of the junction unmatched. The CDR3 runs to 15 residues. CDR3 sequence reads: CACWIRPANRWFKIF. The DNA for the CDR3 is TGTGCCTGCTGGATTAGGCCCGCTAATCGTTGGTTCAAGATATTT.

This clone has a count of ten or more. The V call is TRGV5, the J call TRGJ1 or TRGJ2. The J gene was missing in TCRdb and was found by matching the end of the DNA to germline. CDR1 is VINAFY, CDR2 YDVSNSKD, per germline. V lost 0 bases to trimming and J lost 7 bases; unmatched junction nucleotides: 6. CDR3 length: 13 residues. CDR3 residues: CATWDRQEYKKLF. In DNA, the CDR3 is TGTGCCACCTGGGACAGGCAAGAGTATAAGAAACTCTTT.

This clone was recorded many times. The chain recombines TRGV5 with TRGJ1 or TRGJ2. TCRdb is silent on the J gene; assignment here came from matching the DNA to germline. Per germline, CDR1 VINAFY and CDR2 YDVSNSKD. The ends lost 3 bases at V and 5 bases at J; junction bases unmatched: 13. The CDR3 covers 15 residues. The CDR3 loop is CATWDPQGGDYKKLF. The CDR3 DNA sequence: TGTGCCACCTGGGACCCCCAAGGGGGAGATTATAAGAAACTCTTT.

As concerns this clone: No DNA is shown, since the ends of the CDR3 on it are uncertain; the CDR3 is the one TCRdb lists. No J gene call was made, and the V gene is TRGV4. Germline CDR1 reads EGSTGY; CDR2 reads YDSYTSSV. The CDR3 adds up to 19 amino acids, both ends counted. The CDR3 reads CATWVGIIIRNSLAVEQHF.

This clone showed up just a few times. Because the CDR3's place on the DNA is in doubt, the DNA is left out and the CDR3 is given as listed by TCRdb. The V gene corresponds to TRGV11; no J gene was called. TRGV11 is an open reading frame, and its role is uncertain. Counting both end residues, the CDR3 totals 18 amino acids. CDR3 region: CTTVPAGLGYSSDWIKTF.

By sample share, this clone is medium-sized. A far larger clone is a single base away, which makes a read error likely. Other nucleotide sequences from this sample produce the same CDR3. No J gene call was made, and the V gene is TRGV9. The germline V gene has CDR1 GITISATS and CDR2 ISYDGTV (reference sequence). The CDR3 totals 9 residues. The chain's CDR3 is CALERGKLF. The CDR3 DNA sequence: TGTGCCTTGGAGAGGGGGAAACTATTT.

Called V gene: TRGV4; the J gene was not called. Germline assignment: CDR1 EGSTGY and CDR2 YDSYTSSV. This CDR3 spans 15 amino acids. CDR3 sequence (DNA): TGTGCCACCTGGGATGGCGGGGGTAGTGATTGGATCGAGACGTTT. Residues: CATWDGGGSDWIETF.